This TCR beta chain was captured in a study of T cells in Graves' hyperthyroidism and ophthalmopathy. From RNA transcripts, TCR beta CDR3 regions were amplified. Researchers ran a first-round RT-PCR on the TCR CDR3 using the HTBI primer set. TCRdb called the multiplex PCR reads again in MiXCR, with one record for every CDR3 protein. The sample includes 560,000 or so distinct CDR3 sequences, 46% of them seen just once. Trimming removed 5 bases from V and 4 bases from J, with 20 bases in between. CDR1 and CDR2 from the germline V gene are SGHTA and FQGNSA. This CDR3 region has 16 residues. This TCR derives from a woman younger than 30 with Graves' hyperthyroidism. Sequencing used peripheral blood or thyroid tissue (not recorded which). The chain carries TRBV7-2 and TRBJ1-2, with a possible D match to TRBD1 (6 bases). The CDR3 DNA reads TGTGCCAGCAGCCAAAGGTACAGGACAGTCTCCTATGGCTACACCTTC. Its protein product is CASSQRYRTVSYGYTF.